The 25 T cell receptor beta chains below come from one sample, sequenced in a study of blood T cell repertoires in COVID-19. The assay was immunoSEQ multiplex PCR, and TCRdb's table has in-frame clones only and misses some. The sample records about 240,000 clones, about 70% being singletons. Specimen: peripheral blood. The receptors shown here come from a woman of 80 years or more with acute or convalescent COVID-19.

In its sample, this clone was seen many times. V gene TRBV14 combines with J gene TRBJ1-1; D might be TRBD1 (6 bases). The germline gives CDR1 SGHDN, CDR2 FVKESK. Trimming shortened V by 4 bases and J by 5 bases, and 17 bases separated the two germline ends. The CDR3 runs to 15 residues. The CDR3 spells CASSRPGGGGTEAFF. CDR3 nucleotides: TGTGCCAGCAGCCGCCCCGGAGGGGGAGGGACTGAAGCTTTCTTT.

In its sample, this clone was seen once. V and J are TRBV5-1 and TRBJ2-5; D is unresolved. CDR1 is SGHRS, CDR2 YFSETQ, per germline. The ends were cut back, 0 bases at V and 3 bases at J, with 9 bases in the middle. The CDR3 totals 14 residues. DNA of the CDR3: TGCGCCAGCAGCTTGGGCAGAAACGAAGAGACCCAGTACTTC. This gives the protein CASSLGRNEETQYF.

The table lists this clone with a few counts. The gene calls are TRBV7-9 and TRBJ2-2, with 11 bases identical to TRBD1. This CDR3 is built from 15 residues. V trimming: 6 bases; J trimming: 3 bases; junction bases outside the gene matches: 3. Germline assignment: CDR1 SEHNR and CDR2 FQNEAQ (reference sequence). CDR3 in amino acids: CASRTGQGDTGELFF. The CDR3 coding sequence is TGTGCCAGCAGAACGGGACAGGGGGACACCGGGGAGCTGTTTTTT.

The chain carries TRBV7-2 and TRBJ1-5, with D tentatively TRBD1 (6 bases). Deletions cut 1 base from V and 3 bases from J, with 10 bases between. The CDR3 sequence is 15 residues long. Germline values: CDR1 SGHTA, CDR2 FQGNSA. CDR3 in DNA: TGTGCCAGCAGCTTAGTGTGGGGGCTCAATCAGCCCCAGCATTTT. It specifies CASSLVWGLNQPQHF.

This clone was observed a handful of times. The chain links TRBV11-2 to TRBJ2-1; 13 bases map to TRBD2. J lost 10 bases, V lost 3 bases, and 9 bases had no gene match. The CDR3 is made up of 16 amino acids. Germline CDR1 is SGHAT and CDR2 is FQNNGV. CDR3 in DNA: TGTGCCAGCAGCTTCCCAGGACTAGCGGGAGCCCTGGAGCAGTTCTTC. Translated, it gives CASSFPGLAGALEQFF.

CDR3 nucleotide sequence: TGCGCCAGCAGCCAGCCGGGACAGGGTAACTATGGCTACACCTTC. Translating it yields CASSQPGQGNYGYTF. The chain recombines TRBV4-3 with TRBJ1-2; 9 positions agree with TRBD1. This CDR3 contains 15 residues. Germline V gene sequence: CDR1 LGHNA, CDR2 YSLEER. J lost 1 base, V lost 3 bases, and 3 bases had no gene match.

The J gene is TRBJ2-2, the V gene TRBV3-1 (or the pseudogene TRBV3-2), with 7 nucleotides matching TRBD1. Trimming at V came to 4 bases and at J to 2 bases, leaving 10 bases not matched to a gene. Per the germline V gene, CDR1 is LGHDT and CDR2 is YNNKEL (reference sequence). The CDR3 spans 17 residues. The CDR3 DNA follows: TGTGCCAGCAGCCCTTCGGGACAGCGGCCAAACACCGGGGAGCTGTTTTTT. Amino acids: CASSPSGQRPNTGELFF.

The V and J genes are TRBV5-1 and TRBJ1-4, with 7 bases identical to TRBD1. With 4 bases clipped from V and 7 bases from J, the junction kept 13 bases outside the gene matches. The CDR3 sequence is 16 residues long. From germline, CDR1 is SGHRS and CDR2 YFSETQ. CDR3 coding DNA: TGCGCCAGCAGCCCAGGCGCTACAGGGGCACCTGAAAAACTGTTTTTT. It encodes CASSPGATGAPEKLFF.

This clone came up a few times. The V gene is TRBV6-5, the J gene TRBJ1-2; tentatively, D is TRBD1 (5 bases). The V end was cut by 2 bases, the J end by 4 bases, with 11 bases between. The CDR3 spans 14 residues. CDR1 is MNHEY and CDR2 is SVGAGI in the germline V gene. The CDR3 DNA follows: TGTGCCAGCAGTTACGGGGGGAACTCCTATGGCTACACCTTC. Translation: CASSYGGNSYGYTF.

In its sample, this clone was seen once. J is TRBJ2-1 and V is TRBV5-1, with D tentatively TRBD2 (6 bases). In germline, CDR1 is SGHRS, CDR2 YFSETQ. CDR3 size: 14 residues. The V end lost 7 bases, the J end lost 4 bases, and 15 bases lay between the germline ends. This chain's CDR3 is CASRRGGEYNEQFF. CDR3 DNA sequence: TGCGCCAGCCGACGGGGCGGGGAGTACAATGAGCAGTTCTTC. Variable domain in full (rest from reference TRBV5-1 and TRBJ2-1): KAGVTQTPRYLIKTRGQQVTLSCSPISGHRSVSWYQQTPGQGLQFLFEYFSETQRNKGNFPGRFSGRQFSNSRSEMNVSTLELGDSALYLCASRRGGEYNEQFFGPGTRLTVL.

As to this clone: Germline and junction disagree at one end, which may indicate a read error. The genes are TRBV2 and TRBJ1-4; D might be TRBD1 (6 bases). CDR1 and CDR2 from the germline V gene are SNHLY and FYNNEI. The CDR3 extends over 15 amino acids. The CDR3 loop reads CASREEQGGREKLFF. The DNA for the CDR3 is TGTGCCAGCAGAGAAGAACAGGGAGGGCGTGAAAAACTGTTTTTT. Filled out from reference TRBV2 and TRBJ1-4, the complete variable domain reads EPEVTQTPSHQVTQMGQEVILRCVPISNHLYFYWYRQILGQKVEFLVSFYNNEISEKSEIFDDQFSVERPDGSNFTLKIRSTKLEDSAMYFCASREEQGGREKLFFGSGTQLSVL.

This sequence joins TRBV19 and TRBJ2-1, with D tentatively TRBD1 (6 bases). V was shortened by 1 base and J by 4 bases, with 11 bases between the two germline ends. Germline CDR1 is LNHDA and CDR2 is SQIVND (reference sequence). The CDR3 contains 15 residues. The CDR3 protein is CASSIGGTPYNEQFF. The CDR3 nucleotides read TGTGCCAGTAGTATAGGAGGGACACCATACAATGAGCAGTTCTTC.

This clone was detected only a few times. The V call is TRBV9, the J call TRBJ2-2; D is possibly TRBD1 (6 bases). CDR3 length equals 14 residues. Germline-derived CDR1 and CDR2 are SGDLS and YYNGEE. With 4 bases removed from V and 8 bases from J, the gap between germline ends came to 15 bases. This chain's CDR3 is CASSIQGSPGELFF. CDR3 sequence (DNA): TGTGCCAGCAGCATACAGGGTTCACCGGGGGAGCTGTTTTTT.

V and J are TRBV5-6 and TRBJ2-7; D perhaps matches TRBD2 (6 bases). CDR1 SGHDT and CDR2 YYEEEE come from the germline V gene. The V gene lost 0 bases and the J gene lost 3 bases, with 13 bases spanning the gap. The CDR3 spans 15 residues. DNA of the CDR3: TGTGCCAGCAGCTTGGGCGGGACGGACCACTACGAGCAGTACTTC. Encoded protein: CASSLGGTDHYEQYF.

The chain carries TRBV6-5 and TRBJ2-5; no clear D. Germline CDR1 reads MNHEY; CDR2 reads SVGAGI. V dropped 0 bases and J dropped 5 bases, with 7 bases sitting between them. CDR3 length: 13 residues. CDR3 DNA sequence: TGTGCCAGCAGTTACTCAGCGAGGGAGACCCAGTACTTC. The encoded protein is CASSYSARETQYF.

The chain couples TRBV4-1 to TRBJ2-1; D not certain. The CDR3 runs 16 residues. In germline, CDR1 is MGHRA, CDR2 YSYEKL. Trimming took 0 bases from V and 3 from J, leaving 12 bases between them. In DNA, the CDR3 is TGCGCCAGCAGCCAAGATCGAACTCTCTTCTACAATGAGCAGTTCTTC. Translation gives CASSQDRTLFYNEQFF.

The V gene is TRBV5-1, the J gene TRBJ2-1; 11 bases agree with TRBD2. The CDR3 is made up of 23 amino acids. Germline V gene lookup returns CDR1 SGHRS and CDR2 YFSETQ. Trimming at V came to 0 bases and at J to 6 bases, leaving 26 bases not matched to a gene. The CDR3 spells CASSLDTKTLLAPLAGVPNEQFF. CDR3 nucleotide sequence: TGCGCCAGCAGCTTGGACACAAAAACACTACTAGCCCCACTAGCGGGAGTGCCCAATGAGCAGTTCTTC. Full variable domain (rest looked up from reference TRBV5-1 and TRBJ2-1): KAGVTQTPRYLIKTRGQQVTLSCSPISGHRSVSWYQQTPGQGLQFLFEYFSETQRNKGNFPGRFSGRQFSNSRSEMNVSTLELGDSALYLCASSLDTKTLLAPLAGVPNEQFFGPGTRLTVL.

The genes are TRBV9 and TRBJ1-2, with D hard to call. Trimming took off 1 base at V and 8 bases at J, with 15 bases between the two ends. Germline CDR1 and CDR2: SGDLS and YYNGEE. The CDR3 is made up of 14 amino acids. CDR3 loop: CASSVRVREVGYTF. CDR3 bases: TGTGCCAGCAGCGTAAGAGTACGGGAGGTGGGCTACACCTTC.

This rearrangement joins TRBV5-1 to TRBJ2-1; TRBD2 is a possible D gene (5 bases). Trimming cost V 4 bases and J 8 bases, with 10 bases left between them. This CDR3 is built from 12 residues. Germline values: CDR1 SGHRS, CDR2 YFSETQ. CDR3 region: CASSLSGYEQFF. Here the CDR3 DNA reads TGCGCCAGCAGCCTGTCGGGGTATGAGCAGTTCTTC.

This chain's CDR3 is CASSLGGTLSSTDTQYF. CDR3 bases: TGCGCCAGCAGCTTGGGCGGGACTCTGTCTAGCACAGATACGCAGTATTTT. The rearrangement uses TRBV5-1 and TRBJ2-3, with D possibly matching TRBD2 (6 bases). The length of the CDR3 is 17 residues. CDR1 is SGHRS, CDR2 YFSETQ, per germline. V was pared by 0 bases and J by 0 bases, with 14 bases between.

V and J are TRBV5-1 and TRBJ1-3; TRBD1 matches at 9 bases. The CDR3 runs 16 residues. Unmatched junction bases numbered 9, after V lost 7 bases and J lost 1 base. From germline, CDR1 is SGHRS and CDR2 YFSETQ. CDR3: CASSDRQGGSGNTIYF. The DNA for the CDR3 is TGCGCCAGCTCCGACCGACAGGGGGGATCTGGAAACACCATATATTTT.

This chain joins TRBV5-4 and TRBJ2-6; 9 bases match TRBD2. Per germline, CDR1 SGHNT and CDR2 YYREEE (reference sequence). V gave up 4 bases and J gave up 0 bases; unmatched junction bases: 5. This CDR3 contains 17 residues. The CDR3 spells CASSPVSGSSGANVLTF. The CDR3 coding sequence is TGTGCCAGCAGCCCAGTTAGCGGGAGCTCTGGGGCCAACGTCCTGACTTTC.

The table lists this clone with a few counts. The gene calls are TRBV19 and TRBJ1-5; TRBD1 aligns across 8 bases. The CDR3 length is 17 residues. V lost 4 bases to trimming and J lost 1 base; unmatched junction nucleotides: 9. From germline, CDR1 is LNHDA and CDR2 SQIVND (reference sequence). The CDR3 protein is CASSKGRTGGSNQPQHF. The CDR3 coding sequence is TGTGCCAGTAGTAAGGGACGAACAGGGGGGAGCAATCAGCCCCAGCATTTT. The full variable domain, with the rest looked up from reference TRBV19 and TRBJ1-5, is DGGITQSPKYLFRKEGQNVTLSCEQNLNHDAMYWYRQDPGQGLRLIYYSQIVNDFQKGDIAEGYSVSREKKESFPLTVTSAQKNPTAFYLCASSKGRTGGSNQPQHFGDGTRLSIL.

This clone appeared many times. This chain links TRBV28 with TRBJ2-7; 12 positions match TRBD2. The CDR3 length is 15 residues. Unmatched junction bases numbered 4, after V lost 5 bases and J lost 2 bases. Per germline, CDR1 MDHEN and CDR2 SYDVKM. The CDR3 nucleotides read TGTGCCAGCAGTATCCCTAGCGGGGGGGCCTACGAGCAGTACTTC. Encoded protein: CASSIPSGGAYEQYF.

The chain carries TRBV7-8 and TRBJ2-7; 8 bases match TRBD1. CDR1 is SGHVS, CDR2 FQNEAQ, per germline. The CDR3 sequence is 14 residues long. Losses at the gene ends were 4 bases for V and 1 base for J; bases not matched to a gene: 3. CDR3: CASSYQGASYEQYF. The CDR3 DNA reads TGTGCCAGCAGCTATCAGGGGGCGTCCTACGAGCAGTACTTC.